This T cell receptor beta chain derives from a study of cytomegalovirus exposure and HLA in healthy donors (TCRdb year 2017). The study in broad terms: According to a later analysis, one platform produced both the approximately 110 validation repertoires and the 666 repertoires of the first cohort. The study combined high-throughput TCR immunosequencing, statistical association of individual TCRs with disease status, and machine learning to predict cytomegalovirus infection status. The study aimed to test whether cataloging public T cell receptors could reveal signatures of past pathogen exposure. A separate validation cohort of some 130 different subjects was used in addition to the 666-subject first cohort. Results the study describes overall, beyond this receptor: The study gave a list of some 150 TCR beta chains associated with cytomegalovirus. Three of the identified cytomegalovirus-associated TCR beta chains were confirmed in vitro to be specific for cytomegalovirus antigens. A later analysis found that TCRs clustered in the first cohort also tended to co-occur in the 120 validation repertoires, with approximately 95% of cluster scores above 0. The authors suggested that the approach could potentially be generalized to other disease states and immunological phenotypes. Cytomegalovirus status was reported to be diagnosed by the classifier with high specificity and sensitivity in both the original and validation cohorts. Most TCR sequences were seen in very few donors, while some public TCRs were found in many individuals. The validation cohort had no HLA typing available for a later analysis, so co-occurrence within that cohort was assessed over all 120 or so repertoires.

In the case of this clone: The antigen this receptor binds is unknown. Per-nucleotide qualities are absent, and no much larger clonotype sits a single base away.

Receptor amplification or capture employed the immunoSEQ multiplex PCR assay. As for how the authors treated the data: A statistical classification framework was built to diagnose cytomegalovirus status from the catalog of TCR beta chain sequences. This is the immuneACCESS table as TCRdb keeps it, with only in-frame sequences that have V and J called. A part of the clones is gone; compared with another copy, unresolved V genes explain less than half, and the rest is unexplained. The V and J calls and the clone size are those of that table, but D and trimming were determined from the DNA. The sample records 85,000 to 120,000 clones, roughly 95% of which are singletons. The top ten clonotypes cover 0.89% of the sample. Donors formed part of the validation cohort, which comprised fewer than 150 subjects and was distinct from the first cohort of 670 or so subjects. The CDR3 contains 15 residues, cysteine and phenylalanine counted. Only the CDR3 region is kept as DNA, spanning 45 bases read in frame from base 1. V trim: 6 bases; J trim: 8 bases; unmatched bases: 6. The germline V gene provides CDR1 MNHEY and CDR2 SVGAGI.

The sequencing sample was made of PBMCs. Recombination joined TRBV6-5 with TRBJ2-6, with TRBD1 identical over 11 junction bases. The receptor was isolated from a woman aged 18-30 years in good health and CMV-seronegative. The CDR3 protein: CASRRDRGSPNVLTF. The base sequence is TGTGCCAGCAGGCGGGACAGGGGGTCCCCCAACGTCCTGACTTTC.